One sample yielded the 23 T cell receptor beta chains listed below, sequenced in a study of cytomegalovirus exposure and HLA in healthy donors. Repertoires were generated with immunoSEQ multiplex PCR, while TCRdb's copy carries only in-frame clones and drops some. Found here are over 60,000 clones, approximately 94% of them singletons; the top ten hold nearly 4.5%. Source material: PBMCs. The receptor set was obtained from a man younger than 35 in good health and CMV-seropositive.

This clone was observed a few times. The chain combines TRBV10-1 with TRBJ2-7, with D perhaps matching TRBD1 (5 bases). The V end lost 4 bases, the J end lost 4 bases, and 11 bases lay between the germline ends. Germline assignment: CDR1 WNHNN and CDR2 SYGVQD (reference sequence). This CDR3 comprises 13 residues. Written as DNA, the CDR3 is TGCGCCAGCAGTGCCGGACAAGAATACGAGCAGTACTTC. It specifies CASSAGQEYEQYF.

J is TRBJ1-1 and V is TRBV7-9; tentatively, D is TRBD1 (5 bases). This CDR3 region has 13 residues. The V and J ends lost 4 bases and 5 bases respectively, with 11 bases between them. Germline assignment: CDR1 SEHNR and CDR2 FQNEAQ (reference sequence). This chain's CDR3 is CASSSQEFTEAFF. CDR3 DNA sequence: TGTGCCAGCAGCTCACAGGAATTTACTGAAGCTTTCTTT. Based on the CDR3 plus reference TRBV7-9 and TRBJ1-1, the full variable domain is DTGVSQNPRHKITKRGQNVTFRCDPISEHNRLYWYRQTLGQGPEFLTYFQNEAQLEKSRLLSDRFSAERPKGSFSTLEIQRTEQGDSAMYLCASSSQEFTEAFFGQGTRLTVV.

The chain couples TRBV9 to TRBJ2-1; 10 nucleotides agree with TRBD2. Trimming took 3 bases from V and 8 from J; bases not matched to a gene: 14. This CDR3 has 17 residues. Per germline, CDR1 SGDLS and CDR2 YYNGEE. CDR3 bases: TGTGCCAGCAGCGCGAGGGTCCTAGCGGGAGTGGGAGATGAGCAGTTCTTC. Its protein product is CASSARVLAGVGDEQFF.

This clone has only one observation. This chain connects TRBV28 to TRBJ2-7; D is uncertain. CDR1 is MDHEN, CDR2 SYDVKM, per germline. Trimming stripped 3 bases from V and 4 bases from J, with 10 bases between. The CDR3 is 13 residues long. CDR3 loop: CASSFPDGYEQYF. In DNA form, the CDR3 reads TGTGCCAGCAGTTTTCCCGACGGGTACGAGCAGTACTTC.

This clone was observed once. Other DNA sequences of this sample code for an identical CDR3. This rearrangement joins TRBV6-6 to TRBJ2-5, with TRBD1 identical over 9 bases. CDR1 is MNHNY, CDR2 SVGAGI, per germline (reference sequence). The CDR3 sequence is 14 residues long. With 5 bases clipped from V and 4 bases from J, the junction kept 5 bases outside the gene matches. For the CDR3, the DNA is TGTGCCAGCAGTCAGGGACAGGGACGAGAGACCCAGTACTTC. Translating gives CASSQGQGRETQYF.

The chain recombines TRBV4-1 with TRBJ1-1, with 7 bases aligning to TRBD1. Germline V gene data show CDR1 as MGHRA and CDR2 as YSYEKL. After removal of 1 base from V and 4 bases from J, the junction contained 9 bases not matched to a gene. The CDR3 is 16 residues long. The CDR3 DNA reads as TGCGCCAGCAGCCAAGCTACAGGGGCAGGAGGCACTGAAGCTTTCTTT. Protein sequence: CASSQATGAGGTEAFF.

V and J are TRBV7-2 and TRBJ1-4; no reliable D call. V lost 7 bases, J lost 4 bases, and 10 bases lay in between. The length of the CDR3 is 13 residues. CDR1 is SGHTA, CDR2 FQGNSA, per germline. The DNA of the CDR3 is TGTGCCAGCACCCGCGCGGTTAATGAAAAACTGTTTTTT. The encoded protein is CASTRAVNEKLFF.

In this sample, this clone turned up once. The chain uses TRBV18 and TRBJ1-1; D is unclear. This CDR3 spans 15 amino acids. CDR1 and CDR2 from the germline V gene are KGHSH and LQKENI. V dropped 3 bases and J dropped 0 bases, with 11 bases sitting between them. In DNA, the CDR3 is TGTGCCAGCTCACCTCGGGTAGACGTGAACACTGAAGCTTTCTTT. Amino acids: CASSPRVDVNTEAFF. The complete variable domain, with remaining parts taken from reference TRBV18 and TRBJ1-1, reads NAGVMQNPRHLVRRRGQEARLRCSPMKGHSHVYWYRQLPEEGLKFMVYLQKENIIDESGMPKERFSAEFPKEGPSILRIQQVVRGDSAAYFCASSPRVDVNTEAFFGQGTRLTVV.

The rearrangement uses TRBV15 and TRBJ1-1, with D perhaps matching TRBD1 (6 bases). In germline, CDR1 is LNHNV, CDR2 YYDKDF (reference sequence). The CDR3 runs 16 residues. The V and J ends lost 4 bases and 1 base respectively, with 16 bases between them. The CDR3: CATSMGGGEGNTEAFF. DNA of the CDR3: TGTGCCACCAGCATGGGTGGGGGCGAAGGGAACACTGAAGCTTTCTTT.

This rearrangement joins TRBV12-5 to TRBJ2-5, with D perhaps matching TRBD2 (5 bases). CDR3 length: 16 amino acids. The germline V and J ends were trimmed by 3 bases and 4 bases, with 18 bases remaining between them. Per the germline V gene, CDR1 is LGHNT and CDR2 is FRNRAP. For the CDR3, the DNA is TGTGCTAGTGGTTTTAGTCCGGAGGCTTCTCTAGAGACCCAGTACTTC. It encodes CASGFSPEASLETQYF. Full variable domain (outside the CDR3, taken from reference TRBV12-5 and TRBJ2-5): DARVTQTPRHKVTEMGQEVTMRCQPILGHNTVFWYRQTMMQGLELLAYFRNRAPLDDSGMPKDRFSAEMPDATLATLKIQPSEPRDSAVYFCASGFSPEASLETQYFGPGTRLLVL.

The chain carries TRBV9 and TRBJ2-1; 7 positions match TRBD2. V shed 1 base and J 0 bases; nucleotides not matched to a gene: 4. The CDR3 loop spans 16 amino acids. CDR1 is SGDLS, CDR2 YYNGEE, per germline. The CDR3 loop is CASSVYGGGSYNEQFF. The CDR3 nucleotides are TGTGCCAGCAGCGTATATGGCGGGGGCTCCTACAATGAGCAGTTCTTC.

This clone was detected a few times. This chain uses TRBV2 with TRBJ2-7, with 8 bases that match TRBD2. The CDR3 covers 13 residues. V shed 4 bases and J 7 bases; nucleotides not matched to a gene: 6. The V gene's germline CDR1 is SNHLY and CDR2 FYNNEI. CDR3 nucleotides: TGTGCCAGCAGTGGAAATAGCGGGGAGGAGCAGTACTTC. It codes for CASSGNSGEEQYF. Full variable domain (outside the CDR3, taken from reference TRBV2 and TRBJ2-7): EPEVTQTPSHQVTQMGQEVILRCVPISNHLYFYWYRQILGQKVEFLVSFYNNEISEKSEIFDDQFSVERPDGSNFTLKIRSTKLEDSAMYFCASSGNSGEEQYFGPGTRLTVT.

The gene calls are TRBV28 and TRBJ2-2; 12 positions agree with TRBD1. V lost 4 bases, J lost 4 bases, and 4 bases stayed unmatched. The germline CDR1 and CDR2 sequences are MDHEN and SYDVKM. The CDR3 consists of 16 residues. The DNA of the CDR3 is TGTGCCAGCAGTTCGGGACAGGGGGCGCTCACCGGGGAGCTGTTTTTT. Amino acid sequence: CASSSGQGALTGELFF.

In this sample, this clone turned up a few times. The genes are TRBV2 and TRBJ2-7; 9 bases align to TRBD1. The CDR3 has 12 amino acids. With 8 bases clipped from V and 5 bases from J, the junction kept 4 bases outside the gene matches. Per the germline V gene, CDR1 is SNHLY and CDR2 is FYNNEI. The CDR3 reads CASGTGSDEQYF. As DNA, the CDR3 is TGTGCCAGCGGGACAGGGTCAGACGAGCAGTACTTC.

The rearrangement uses TRBV5-1 and TRBJ2-7; D unclear. This CDR3 has 13 amino acids. The germline CDR1 and CDR2 sequences are SGHRS and YFSETQ. V was clipped by 1 base and J by 2 bases, with 7 bases between them. CDR3 nucleotide sequence: TGCGCCAGCAGCTTGATAGACACCTACGAGCAGTACTTC. Its protein product is CASSLIDTYEQYF.

V is TRBV19 and J is TRBJ1-2; 10 nucleotides line up with TRBD1. Losses at the gene ends were 6 bases for V and 0 bases for J; bases not matched to a gene: 1. The germline gives CDR1 LNHDA, CDR2 SQIVND (reference sequence). This CDR3 is 14 amino acids long. The CDR3 DNA sequence: TGTGCCAGTAGAGGACAGGGGGCTAACTATGGCTACACCTTC. It yields the protein CASRGQGANYGYTF.

This chain links TRBV28 with TRBJ2-7; 9 bases map to TRBD1. The CDR3 contains 12 residues. The germline CDR1 and CDR2 sequences are MDHEN and SYDVKM. Trimming cost V 6 bases and J 5 bases; bases outside gene matches: 2. The DNA of the CDR3 is TGTGCCAGCAGGACAGGGGGACACGAGCAGTACTTC. It yields the protein CASRTGGHEQYF.

The chain joins TRBV6-1 to TRBJ2-7; 9 nucleotides align to TRBD1. The germline V gene encodes CDR1 MNHNS and CDR2 SASEGT. V gave up 0 bases and J gave up 0 bases; unmatched junction bases: 0. The CDR3 is made up of 15 amino acids. The CDR3 nucleotides are TGTGCCAGCAGTGAAGCGACAGGGGGCTCCTACGAGCAGTACTTC. Translation: CASSEATGGSYEQYF.

The chain couples TRBV27 to TRBJ2-1; 9 positions agree with TRBD2. The CDR3 has 14 amino acids. Germline V gene lookup returns CDR1 MNHEY and CDR2 SMNVEV (reference sequence). With V trimmed by 5 bases and J by 4 bases, 3 bases remained unmatched. The CDR3 sequence: CASSIAGVYNEQFF. CDR3 sequence (DNA): TGTGCCAGCAGTATAGCGGGGGTATACAATGAGCAGTTCTTC.

This chain uses TRBV5-6 with TRBJ1-1; 11 bases align to TRBD1. This CDR3 region has 14 residues. J gave up 9 bases and V 5 bases, and 9 bases lay outside the gene matches. Germline CDR1 and CDR2: SGHDT and YYEEEE. CDR3 sequence: CASSLGTGGAKAFF. In DNA, the CDR3 is TGTGCCAGCAGTCTGGGGACAGGGGGGGCAAAAGCTTTCTTT.

The CDR3 DNA is TGTGCCAGCAGCGAGAATGGACAGCGGCCCACTGAAGCTTTCTTT. Protein: CASSENGQRPTEAFF. This chain links TRBV6-1 with TRBJ1-1, with D maybe TRBD1 (6 bases). CDR3 length: 15 amino acids. Germline-derived CDR1 and CDR2 are MNHNS and SASEGT. With 6 bases removed from V and 4 bases from J, the gap between germline ends came to 18 bases.

V usage is TRBV2 and J usage is TRBJ2-1; a possible D gene is TRBD1 (7 bases). This CDR3 spans 13 amino acids. CDR1 is SNHLY and CDR2 is FYNNEI in the germline V gene. Between the trimmed V and J ends, which lost 8 bases and 3 bases, there was a span of 11 bases. The CDR3 sequence: CASGGDSYNEQFF. CDR3 nucleotide sequence: TGTGCCAGCGGAGGGGACAGCTACAATGAGCAGTTCTTC. The variable domain in full, completed from reference TRBV2 and TRBJ2-1, reads EPEVTQTPSHQVTQMGQEVILRCVPISNHLYFYWYRQILGQKVEFLVSFYNNEISEKSEIFDDQFSVERPDGSNFTLKIRSTKLEDSAMYFCASGGDSYNEQFFGPGTRLTVL.

This sequence joins TRBV11-3 and TRBJ2-1; tentatively, D is TRBD1 (5 bases). CDR1 SGHNT and CDR2 YENEEA come from the germline V gene. V was trimmed by 5 bases and J by 5 bases, leaving 7 bases between them. This CDR3 region has 12 residues. The CDR3 protein is CASSRQNNEQFF. CDR3 in DNA: TGTGCCAGCAGCCGACAGAACAATGAGCAGTTCTTC.